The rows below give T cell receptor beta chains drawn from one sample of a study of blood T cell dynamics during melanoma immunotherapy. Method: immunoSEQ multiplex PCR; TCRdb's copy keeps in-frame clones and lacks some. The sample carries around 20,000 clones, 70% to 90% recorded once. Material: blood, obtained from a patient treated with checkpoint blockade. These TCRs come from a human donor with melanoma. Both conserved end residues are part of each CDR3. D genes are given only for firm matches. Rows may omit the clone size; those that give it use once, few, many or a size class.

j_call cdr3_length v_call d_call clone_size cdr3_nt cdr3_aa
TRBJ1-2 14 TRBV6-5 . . TGTGCCAGCAGTTACAGGGGTTCTAACTATGGCTACACCTTC CASSYRGSNYGYTF
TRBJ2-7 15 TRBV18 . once TGTGCCAGCTCACCCGGGCAGGCCGTCACCTACGAGCAGTACTTC CASSPGQAVTYEQYF
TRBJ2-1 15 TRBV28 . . TGTGCCAGCAGTTTCGGGGTCAGCTCCTACAATGAGCAGTTCTTC CASSFGVSSYNEQFF
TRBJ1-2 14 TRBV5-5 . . TGTGCCAGCAGCTTCCCCGGGGGCCAGGGGGGCTACACCTTC CASSFPGGQGGYTF
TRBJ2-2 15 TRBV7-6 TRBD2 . TGTGCCAGCAGCCCACTAGCGGGCGACACCGGGGAGCTGTTTTTT CASSPLAGDTGELFF
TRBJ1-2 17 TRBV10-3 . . TGTGCCATCAGTGAATTACGTACGGATGGAGGGAACTATGGCTACACCTTC CAISELRTDGGNYGYTF
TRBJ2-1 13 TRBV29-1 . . TGCAGCGTGCCAAGTCCACAAAACAATGAGCAGTTCTTC CSVPSPQNNEQFF
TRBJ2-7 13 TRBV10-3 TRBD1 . TGTGCCGCCGGACAGGAGCCCTCCTACGAGCAGTACTTC CAAGQEPSYEQYF
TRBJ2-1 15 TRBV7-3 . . TGTGCCAGCAGCTTAAGACCTAGCTCCTACAATGAGCAGTTCTTC CASSLRPSSYNEQFF
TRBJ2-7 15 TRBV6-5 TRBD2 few TGTGCCAGCAGTGGGACTAATACGGGATTCTACGAGCAGTACTTC CASSGTNTGFYEQYF
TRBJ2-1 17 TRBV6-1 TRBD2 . TGTGCCAGCAGTCAAGGGCGGGAGGGCCTCCTATACAATGAGCAGTTCTTC CASSQGREGLLYNEQFF
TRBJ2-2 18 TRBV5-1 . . TGCGCCAGCAGCTTGGAGCATCTCGGACTGGGCTACACCGGGGAGCTGTTTTTT CASSLEHLGLGYTGELFF
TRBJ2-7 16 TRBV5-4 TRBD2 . TGTGCCAGCAGCTTGGCCCTCGGGAGGGCCAGGTACGAGCAGTACTTC CASSLALGRARYEQYF
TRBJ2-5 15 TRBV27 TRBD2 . TGTGCCAGCATGGGTGTCGGACTAGCGGCCCAGACCCAGTACTTC CASMGVGLAAQTQYF
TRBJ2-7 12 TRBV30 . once TGTGCCTGGATCGTCCCAGGGGTCGAGCAGTACTTC CAWIVPGVEQYF
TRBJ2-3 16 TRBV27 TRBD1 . TGTGCCAGCAGTTTATCGTGGACAGGGGCCACAGATACGCAGTATTTT CASSLSWTGATDTQYF
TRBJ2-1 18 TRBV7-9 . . TGTGCCAGCAGCTTAAATCCTGGGCAATTGGGATCCTACAATGAGCAGTTCTTC CASSLNPGQLGSYNEQFF
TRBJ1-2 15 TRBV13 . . TGTGCCAGCAGCTTGGGCCCAGGGCTCTTGTATGGCTACACCTTC CASSLGPGLLYGYTF
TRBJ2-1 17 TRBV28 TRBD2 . TGTGCCAGCAGTCCCGCCGGGACTAGCGGGACGGTAAATGAGCAGTTCTTC CASSPAGTSGTVNEQFF
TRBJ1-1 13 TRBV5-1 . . TGCGCCAGCAGCCCGGACACGAACACTGAAGCTTTCTTT CASSPDTNTEAFF
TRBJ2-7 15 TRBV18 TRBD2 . TGTGCCAGCTCACTAATAGCGGGAGGGTCCTACGAGCAGTACTTC CASSLIAGGSYEQYF
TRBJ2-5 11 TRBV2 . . TGTGCCAGCACCAGGGGTGAGACCCAGTACTTC CASTRGETQYF
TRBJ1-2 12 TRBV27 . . TGTGCCAGCAGTTCCTTGGAGGGTGGCTACACCTTC CASSSLEGGYTF
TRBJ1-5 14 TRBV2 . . TGTGCCAGCGCTAAAGAGAGTAGCAATCAGCCCCAGCATTTT CASAKESSNQPQHF
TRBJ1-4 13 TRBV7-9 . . TGTGCCAGCAGCTCGGACGGTACGGAGAAACTGTTTTTT CASSSDGTEKLFF
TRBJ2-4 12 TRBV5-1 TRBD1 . TGCGCCAGCACCTCACAGGGGGACATTCAGTACTTC CASTSQGDIQYF
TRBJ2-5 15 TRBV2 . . TGTGCCAGCAGTGTTTTTGGGGGTCGCCAAGAGACCCAGTACTTC CASSVFGGRQETQYF
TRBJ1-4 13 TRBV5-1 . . TGCGCCAGCAGCTCCATGGACGGAGAAAAACTGTTTTTT CASSSMDGEKLFF
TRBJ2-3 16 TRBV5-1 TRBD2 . TGCGCCAGCAGCACAGGACTAGCGGGCCCCGCAGATACGCAGTATTTT CASSTGLAGPADTQYF
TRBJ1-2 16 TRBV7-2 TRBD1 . TGTGCCAGCAGCTTATACCGGACAGGGGGCGACTATGGCTACACCTTC CASSLYRTGGDYGYTF
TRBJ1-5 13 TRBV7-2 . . TGTGCCAGCAGTTACAACACAGTTCAGCCCCAGCATTTT CASSYNTVQPQHF
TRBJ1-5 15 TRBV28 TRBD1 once TGTGCCAGCAGTTACAGGGGGAATAGCAATCAGCCCCAGCATTTT CASSYRGNSNQPQHF
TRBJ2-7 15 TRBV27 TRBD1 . TGTGCCAGCAGTCCTCCGGGACAGATAGGTTTTGAGCAGTACTTC CASSPPGQIGFEQYF
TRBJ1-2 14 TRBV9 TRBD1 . TGTGCCAGCAGCGCTACCGGGACAGTCTATGGCTACACCTTC CASSATGTVYGYTF
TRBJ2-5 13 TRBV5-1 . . TGCGCCAGCAGCGACAGAACGCAAGAGACCCAGTACTTC CASSDRTQETQYF
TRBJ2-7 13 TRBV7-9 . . TGTGCCAGCAGCCCTGACAGCTCCTACGAGCAGTACTTC CASSPDSSYEQYF
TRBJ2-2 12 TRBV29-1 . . TGCAGCGTTGCAGGATTTGCCGGGGAGCTGTTTTTT CSVAGFAGELFF